The 4 T cell receptor beta chains presented below share a single source sample, sequenced in a study of metastatic and nonmetastatic thyroid tumors. TCRdb re-clonotyped the PCR reads through MiXCR. Of more than 8,500 clones listed, around 9.9% are singletons. None of the patients had undergone any treatment ahead of thyroid surgery. The sample consisted of tumor tissue. Receptor source: a female donor with papillary thyroid cancer or a benign thyroid nodule (not recorded which). Some clones in this sample may be carry-over from other donors' samples.

This clone was recorded at least ten times. The chain carries TRBV5-1 and TRBJ2-7, with 9 bases identical to TRBD1. The CDR3 is 14 amino acids. Per the germline V gene, CDR1 is SGHRS and CDR2 is YFSETQ. J was trimmed by 2 bases and V by 5 bases; bases with no gene match: 5. CDR3 bases: TGCGCCAGCAGGCCCGGGACAGGGACCTACGAGCAGTACTTC. Translating gives CASRPGTGTYEQYF.

The rearrangement links TRBV27 to TRBJ2-1; 13 nucleotides agree with TRBD2. Germline V gene sequence: CDR1 MNHEY, CDR2 SMNVEV (reference sequence). V lost 10 bases and J lost 8; bases outside the gene matches: 14. The CDR3 covers 16 residues. The DNA of the CDR3 is TGTGCCACCTCGAAACTAGCGGGAGGGCCTTTGGATGAGCAGTTCTTC. Its protein is CATSKLAGGPLDEQFF.

By sample fraction, this clone is medium-sized (0.01 to 0.1%). The rearrangement joins TRBV28 to TRBJ1-4; D remains ambiguous. Germline V gene data show CDR1 as MDHEN and CDR2 as SYDVKM. V lost 7 bases to trimming and J lost 7 bases, with 13 bases between them. The CDR3 is 13 amino acids. CDR3 coding DNA: TGTGCCAGCACGGACTCTGGAGCTGAAAAACTGTTTTTT. Its translation is CASTDSGAEKLFF.

This clone has a count of ten or more. The V call is TRBV7-9, the J call TRBJ2-5; D is perhaps TRBD1 (5 bases). Germline V gives CDR1 SEHNR, CDR2 FQNEAQ (reference sequence). The CDR3 length is 12 residues. Trimming pared 8 bases from V and 2 bases from J, leaving 9 bases between. CDR3 protein: CASGRGQETQYF. The CDR3 DNA is TGTGCCAGCGGTAGGGGACAAGAGACCCAGTACTTC.